The text below deals with one T cell receptor beta chain. These data come from a study of CD8+ T cells in alopecia areata. Study background: Treated individuals took tofacitinib by mouth, 5 to 10 mg twice daily.

CDR1 PRHDT and CDR2 FYEKMQ come from the germline V gene (reference sequence). The J segment lost 4 bases and the V segment lost 2 bases, leaving 9 bases of the junction unmatched. CDR3 length: 16 amino acids. Sequencing relied on a cDNA template that was reverse transcribed from extracted RNA. The assay was immunoSEQ multiplex PCR, and TCRdb's table has in-frame clones only and misses some. The repertoire holds 130,000 to 150,000 clones, with roughly 82% as singletons. This sample's treatment: oral pan-JAK inhibitor, 5-10 mg twice daily. The chain employs TRBV13 and TRBJ2-3; TRBD1 matches at 7 bases. The specimen comprised CD8+ T cells sorted from blood, sampled at week 4, from a patient treated with tofacitinib. The TCR comes from a human donor with alopecia areata. The CDR3 nucleotides are TGTGCCAGCAGCTTAACCCTCTCCCAGGGGGCAGATACGCAGTATTTT. This codes for CASSLTLSQGADTQYF.